A selection of T cell receptor beta chains follows, all from one sample in a study of a mutant IDH1 vaccine in newly diagnosed glioma. The assay was immunoSEQ multiplex PCR, and TCRdb's table has in-frame clones only and misses some. Of some 38,000 clones in the sample, around 90% were seen once. The source was PBMCs, collected from a glioma patient treated with radiotherapy, temozolomide or both. The receptors here all came from a young man with glioma. Each CDR3 is given with its conserved first and last residue. D genes are given only for firm matches. A clone size is listed for some rows: how often the clone was seen (once, few, many), or a class if it is expanded.

TRBJ1-1,NA,TRBV30,NA,CAWTRSEAFF,TGTGCCTGGACGCGCTCCGAGGCTTTCTTT
TRBJ1-4,TRBD1,TRBV5-1,NA,CASSTGSGGREKLFF,TGCGCCAGCAGCACCGGGTCAGGGGGACGGGAAAAACTGTTTTTT
TRBJ1-1,NA,TRBV19,once,CASSTLGPRGMNTEAFF,TGTGCCAGTTCAACCCTCGGCCCCAGGGGCATGAACACTGAAGCTTTCTTT
TRBJ1-5,NA,TRBV10-3,NA,CAISEGQNNQPQHF,TGTGCCATCAGTGAGGGACAGAACAATCAGCCCCAGCATTTT
TRBJ2-1,TRBD2,TRBV5-1,NA,CASTLTSGSYNEQFF,TGCGCCAGCACCTTAACTAGCGGTTCCTACAATGAGCAGTTCTTC
TRBJ2-7,TRBD2,TRBV6-6,NA,CASRPLAGGPYEQYF,TGTGCCAGCAGGCCACTAGCGGGAGGACCCTACGAGCAGTACTTC
TRBJ1-5,NA,TRBV6-1,NA,CASVTWGSNQPQHF,TGTGCCAGCGTAACCTGGGGTAGCAATCAGCCCCAGCATTTT
TRBJ2-1,NA,TRBV2,NA,CASTPSGRNEQFF,TGTGCCAGTACACCCTCAGGGAGAAATGAGCAGTTCTTC
TRBJ2-1,NA,TRBV7-2,NA,CASSLGTKSNEQFF,TGTGCCAGCAGCTTAGGGACGAAGAGCAATGAGCAGTTCTTC
TRBJ2-2,NA,TRBV5-1,NA,CASSGQISNTGELFF,TGCGCCAGCAGCGGACAGATTTCGAACACCGGGGAGCTGTTTTTT
TRBJ2-1,TRBD2,TRBV4-2,NA,CASSHPTTSGIFF,TGTGCCAGCAGCCACCCTACTACTAGCGGGATATTCTTC
TRBJ1-1,NA,TRBV4-2,NA,CASSQVDSGQALEAFF,TGTGCCAGCAGCCAAGTCGATTCGGGGCAGGCTCTTGAAGCTTTCTTT
TRBJ2-6,NA,TRBV5-1,NA,CASSLDISGANVLTF,TGCGCCAGCAGCTTAGACATTTCTGGGGCCAACGTCCTGACTTTC
TRBJ2-1,NA,TRBV5-4,NA,CASSLIQGMGHEQFF,TGTGCCAGCAGCTTGATCCAGGGGATGGGCCATGAGCAGTTCTTC
TRBJ2-2,TRBD1,TRBV6-1,NA,CASRPGQGSTGELFF,TGTGCCAGCAGACCGGGACAGGGCTCTACCGGGGAGCTGTTTTTT
TRBJ1-5,TRBD1,TRBV6-5,NA,CASSAGTGLSQPQHF,TGTGCCAGCAGTGCCGGGACAGGGTTGAGTCAGCCCCAGCATTTT
TRBJ1-5,NA,TRBV2,once,CASSLPLNQPQHF,TGTGCCAGCAGTTTACCCCTAAATCAGCCCCAGCATTTT
TRBJ2-5,TRBD2,TRBV19,NA,CASSFSAGTGETQYF,TGTGCCAGTAGTTTCTCAGCGGGAACGGGCGAGACCCAGTACTTC
TRBJ2-3,NA,TRBV29-1,once,CSVEESTDTQYF,TGCAGCGTTGAGGAGAGCACAGATACGCAGTATTTT
TRBJ2-7,NA,TRBV11-2,NA,CASSLAGRFSYEQYF,TGTGCCAGCAGCTTAGCAGGGCGATTCTCCTACGAGCAGTACTTC
TRBJ2-5,NA,TRBV19,NA,CASSIGGEETQYF,TGTGCCAGTAGTATCGGAGGAGAAGAGACCCAGTACTTC
TRBJ2-7,TRBD1,TRBV18,NA,CASSPFGTEAYEQYF,TGTGCCAGCTCACCTTTCGGGACAGAAGCCTACGAGCAGTACTTC
TRBJ1-1,TRBD1,TRBV28,NA,CAIKGAVVAFF,TGTGCCATAAAGGGGGCCGTGGTAGCTTTCTTT
TRBJ1-5,NA,TRBV7-2,NA,CASSPSGPSNQPQHF,TGTGCCAGCAGCCCCTCAGGTCCTAGCAATCAGCCCCAGCATTTT
TRBJ2-5,NA,TRBV18,NA,CASSPRGETQYF,TGTGCCAGCTCACCACGAGGCGAGACCCAGTACTTC